The rows below give T cell receptor beta chains drawn from one sample of a study of Ad26.COV2.S vaccination and SARS-CoV-2 variants. Here immunoSEQ multiplex PCR was the method, and the copy in TCRdb shows in-frame clones only, minus some. The table includes 380,000 or so clones, about 80% detected once. The sample consisted of peripheral blood, taken in a trial of Ad26.COV2.S vaccine versus placebo. The receptor set was obtained from a person aged 18-65 years who received the Ad26.COV2.S COVID-19 vaccine or a placebo. CDR3s leave out the opening cysteine and the closing phenylalanine or tryptophan.

J gene | V gene | CDR3 protein
TRBJ1-2 | TRBV5-1 | ASGTGNNYGYT
TRBJ1-3 | TRBV4-1 | ASSFGGGRGAGGNTIY
TRBJ2-3 | TRBV18 | ASSPPTAPDTQY
TRBJ1-2 | TRBV19 | ASSIGSQDGYT
TRBJ2-1 | TRBV11-3 | ASRGGANNEQF
TRBJ2-7 | TRBV20-1 | SASHRQDQY
TRBJ1-1 | TRBV5-8 | ASSFVFGTGNTEAF
TRBJ1-1 | TRBV11-3 | ASKMEWNTEAF
TRBJ1-1 | TRBV27 | ASSLGGGTEAF
TRBJ2-7 | TRBV5-6 | ASSLFSGTAGEQY
TRBJ1-2 | TRBV2 | ASNRLYGYT
TRBJ1-1 | TRBV25-1 | ASSLRQGKAF
TRBJ2-7 | TRBV6-2/TRBV6-3 | ASSHAGEQY
TRBJ1-3 | TRBV9 | ASSVGGIGNTIY
TRBJ2-1 | TRBV30 | AWRSGGSYNEQF
TRBJ2-1 | TRBV5-1 | ASSYEGGGLQF
TRBJ2-5 | TRBV2 | ASTLTGIQETQY
TRBJ1-4 | TRBV18 | ASSPPGLMNEKLF
TRBJ2-3 | TRBV4-1 | ASSYSGRGTDTQY
TRBJ2-5 | TRBV11-2 | ASTAGAGGETQY
TRBJ1-1 | TRBV6-5 | ASSYRTANTEAF
TRBJ2-7 | TRBV5-1 | ASSLVSGTGAYEQY
TRBJ2-2 | TRBV27 | ASSLRSGELF
TRBJ2-3 | TRBV6-4 | ASSDGRGSFTDTQY
TRBJ1-5 | TRBV2 | AAARSSGSQPQH
TRBJ1-1 | TRBV6-2/TRBV6-3 | ASSSPNRGNTEAF
TRBJ1-1 | TRBV5-4 | ASSLGQNMNTEAF
TRBJ2-7 | TRBV4-1 | ASSQAISFHEQY
TRBJ2-7 | TRBV5-4 | ASSLGGDGEQY
TRBJ2-3 | TRBV7-2 | ASSLTRTSGNTQY
TRBJ2-2 | TRBV9 | ASSLGTGELF
TRBJ1-6 | TRBV19 | ASSISGQGIAPLH
TRBJ2-1 | TRBV25-1 | ASSGPRGARSEQF
TRBJ2-5 | TRBV5-1 | ASSLDRGGRETQY
TRBJ1-3 | TRBV18 | ASSPQRGVSGNTIY
TRBJ2-7 | TRBV19 | ASSDRLASEQY
TRBJ1-1 | TRBV9 | ASSVATGIPTEVF
TRBJ2-3 | TRBV3-1/TRBV3-2 | ASSQYDRFTDTQY
TRBJ2-1 | TRBV11-2 | ASSRSGSSTIAF
TRBJ1-1 | TRBV4-3 | ASSQAQTGRAEAF
TRBJ1-3 | TRBV18 | ASSPLPGDRGEQNTIY
TRBJ1-2 | TRBV6-5 | ASSYMATLYYGYT
TRBJ1-1 | TRBV6-4 | ASSAGEGTEAF
TRBJ2-1 | TRBV7-3 | ASSLTFGGRNEQF
TRBJ2-3 | TRBV7-2 | ASSLIGVLKRVGTDTQY
TRBJ2-7 | TRBV5-4 | ASSRPGGESSYEQY
TRBJ2-7 | TRBV18 | ASSAPGQGLHEQY
TRBJ2-1 | TRBV7-9 | ASSRRTALQF
TRBJ1-4 | TRBV25-1 | ASSEPDVPNEKLF
TRBJ2-7 | TRBV14 | ASSQLKKQY
TRBJ1-2 | TRBV24-1 | ATSALPQGSGYT